One sample yielded the 18 T cell receptor beta chains listed below, sequenced in a study of beta chain features in type 1 diabetes. Expressed TCRB transcripts got sequenced, as all isolated RNA was reverse transcribed. The method was immunoSEQ multiplex PCR; TCRdb's version includes in-frame clones alone and lacks a portion of them. The sample yields roughly 170,000 clones, about 12% seen once. What was sequenced was central memory CD4+ T cells from blood. Receptors originate from a woman aged 18-29 years in good health.

This clone was counted many times. V gene TRBV27 combines with J gene TRBJ2-1, with TRBD1 as a possible D gene (5 bases). The CDR3 sequence is 13 residues long. The V end was cut by 3 bases, the J end by 8 bases, with 11 bases between. In germline, CDR1 is MNHEY, CDR2 SMNVEV (reference sequence). CDR3 sequence: CASSFSRVDEQFF. CDR3 DNA: TGTGCCAGCAGTTTTTCCAGGGTCGATGAGCAGTTCTTC.

This chain connects TRBV18 to TRBJ2-2, with 7 bases fitting TRBD2. Per germline, CDR1 KGHSH and CDR2 LQKENI. The V gene end was trimmed by 4 bases and the J gene end by 1 base; junction bases not matched to a gene: 6. The CDR3 contains 16 residues. The CDR3 is CASSQWLAVNTGELFF. CDR3 sequence (DNA): TGTGCCAGCTCACAATGGCTAGCGGTGAACACCGGGGAGCTGTTTTTT.

This clone was counted a few times. The chain is built from TRBV5-6 and TRBJ2-1; D may be TRBD1 (5 bases). The CDR3 length is 14 residues. Germline CDR1 and CDR2: SGHDT and YYEEEE. Trimming removed 2 bases at V and 8 bases at J, with 14 bases between. Written as DNA, the CDR3 is TGTGCCAGCAGCTTAGGACATCTTGCGGATGAGCAGTTCTTC. This translates into CASSLGHLADEQFF.

V gene TRBV27 combines with J gene TRBJ1-5, with 8 bases lining up with TRBD1. Looked up from germline, CDR1 is MNHEY and CDR2 is SMNVEV (reference sequence). The ends lost 6 bases at V and 2 bases at J; junction bases unmatched: 9. The CDR3 sequence is 16 residues long. The CDR3 sequence: CASSLDRGQRNQPQHF. CDR3 nucleotides: TGTGCCAGCAGCCTTGACAGGGGACAACGCAATCAGCCCCAGCATTTT.

The chain has TRBV9 and TRBJ2-1; TRBD2 is a possible D gene (5 bases). This CDR3 region has 17 residues. V lost 0 bases to trimming and J lost 0 bases, with 13 bases between them. The V gene's germline CDR1 is SGDLS and CDR2 YYNGEE. As DNA, the CDR3 is TGTGCCAGCAGCGTAGGGGGAGCGCCGAGCTCCTACAATGAGCAGTTCTTC. This gives the protein CASSVGGAPSSYNEQFF.

V gene TRBV28 combines with J gene TRBJ2-6; TRBD1 agrees at 7 bases. This CDR3 is built from 15 residues. Germline lookup yields CDR1 MDHEN and CDR2 SYDVKM. V dropped 6 bases and J dropped 2; count of bases not matched to a gene: 4. CDR3 region: CASRQTGPGANVLTF. DNA of the CDR3: TGTGCCAGCAGACAGACAGGGCCTGGGGCCAACGTCCTGACTTTC.

This chain joins TRBV27 and TRBJ2-5; D may be TRBD1 (6 bases). The CDR3 spans 17 residues. V was cut by 6 bases and J by 5 bases, with 25 bases left in between. Germline V gene data show CDR1 as MNHEY and CDR2 as SMNVEV (reference sequence). CDR3 bases: TGTGCCAGCAGCCAAAGGGAAACCGGGACAAAGGTGGAGACCCAGTACTTC. This encodes CASSQRETGTKVETQYF.

This clone was detected only a few times. The chain has TRBV29-1 and TRBJ2-6, with TRBD1 matching over 9 bases. This CDR3 region has 16 residues. CDR1 and CDR2 (germline): SQVTM, ANQGSEA. The J segment lost 0 bases and the V segment lost 6 bases, leaving 6 bases of the junction unmatched. The CDR3 loop reads CSVTGGANSGANVLTF. The CDR3 nucleotides read TGCAGCGTAACAGGGGGCGCTAACTCTGGGGCCAACGTCCTGACTTTC.

The rearrangement uses TRBV7-9 and TRBJ2-5, with a tentative D call TRBD2 (5 bases). The V end lost 2 bases, the J end lost 7 bases, and 17 bases lay between the germline ends. The CDR3 is 15 residues long. CDR1 is SEHNR and CDR2 is FQNEAQ in the germline V gene (reference sequence). The CDR3 protein is CASSLTPSTAGTQYF. CDR3 coding DNA: TGTGCCAGCAGCTTAACCCCTAGTACGGCGGGGACCCAGTACTTC.

The CDR3: CASSLDEGSNQPQHF. The CDR3 coding sequence is TGTGCCAGCAGCTTGGATGAGGGTAGCAATCAGCCCCAGCATTTT. The J gene is TRBJ1-5, the V gene TRBV5-6; D unresolved. The V and J ends lost 0 bases and 0 bases respectively, with 7 bases between them. The CDR3 length is 15 residues. Germline CDR1 and CDR2: SGHDT and YYEEEE. Combining the CDR3 with reference TRBV5-6 and TRBJ1-5 gives the whole variable domain DAGVTQSPTHLIKTRGQQVTLRCSPKSGHDTVSWYQQALGQGPQFIFQYYEEEERQRGNFPDRFSGHQFPNYSSELNVNALLLGDSALYLCASSLDEGSNQPQHFGDGTRLSIL.

This chain joins TRBV7-9 and TRBJ2-3, with D maybe TRBD2 (6 bases). CDR1 and CDR2 (germline): SEHNR, FQNEAQ (reference sequence). The V end was cut by 8 bases, the J end by 4 bases, with 16 bases between. The CDR3 is 14 amino acids. The CDR3 protein is CASLFLSSADTQYF. Here the CDR3 DNA reads TGTGCCAGCCTGTTCCTTTCTAGCGCAGATACGCAGTATTTT.

This clone was counted a few times. The V call is TRBV9, the J call TRBJ2-1; 8 nucleotides agree with TRBD1. The CDR3 length is 15 residues. Germline loops: CDR1 SGDLS, CDR2 YYNGEE. With 3 bases clipped from V and 6 bases from J, the junction kept 8 bases outside the gene matches. The CDR3 DNA follows: TGTGCCAGCAGCGCGTACAGGGGGTCGGGCAATGAGCAGTTCTTC. This encodes CASSAYRGSGNEQFF.

This clone was detected a few times. DNA of the CDR3: TGTGCCTGGAGTGTTGGTAGCTCTGGGGCCAACGTCCTGACTTTC. Translating it yields CAWSVGSSGANVLTF. The J gene is TRBJ2-6, the V gene TRBV30, with D unresolved. This CDR3 has 15 amino acids. Germline values: CDR1 GTSNPN, CDR2 SVGIG (reference sequence). V was clipped by 0 bases and J by 0 bases, with 6 bases between them.

Notes on this clone: Additional DNA sequences in this sample encode the identical CDR3. V is TRBV29-1 and J is TRBJ1-3; 9 nucleotides agree with TRBD1. The CDR3 totals 13 residues. Germline CDR1 reads SQVTM; CDR2 reads ANQGSEA. CDR3 sequence reads: CGGGQGSGNTIYF. CDR3 coding DNA: TGCGGGGGGGGACAGGGCTCTGGAAACACCATATATTTT.

This clone has just a few counts. The rearrangement links TRBV10-3 to TRBJ1-1, with 8 bases that match TRBD1. V shed 10 bases, J shed 0 bases, and the junction held 4 bases outside the gene matches. Germline lookup yields CDR1 ENHRY and CDR2 SYGVKD. This CDR3 region has 13 residues. CDR3: CATRGPMNTEAFF. CDR3 DNA sequence: TGTGCCACCAGGGGGCCGATGAACACTGAAGCTTTCTTT.

The chain employs TRBV28 and TRBJ2-7; 7 bases fit TRBD2. The CDR3 totals 16 residues. V trimming: 4 bases; J trimming: 2 bases; junction bases outside the gene matches: 11. Germline V gene lookup returns CDR1 MDHEN and CDR2 SYDVKM. In DNA form, the CDR3 reads TGTGCCAGCAGTTCACCTTCTAGCGGACCTGCCTACGAGCAGTACTTC. This codes for CASSSPSSGPAYEQYF.

This clone has just a few counts. The rearrangement uses TRBV6-5 and TRBJ2-7, with D uncertain. CDR1 is MNHEY and CDR2 is SVGAGI in the germline V gene. The CDR3 contains 14 residues. V dropped 7 bases and J dropped 6 bases, with 19 bases sitting between them. CDR3 sequence (DNA): TGTGCCAGCACCAATCCCATGGGCTATCGCGAGCAGTACTTC. It translates to CASTNPMGYREQYF.

This CDR3 reads CASIRTSVPGELFF. The DNA for the CDR3 is TGTGCCAGTATTCGGACTAGCGTACCCGGGGAGCTGTTTTTT. This rearrangement joins TRBV19 to TRBJ2-2, with 9 bases fitting TRBD2. Losses at the gene ends were 7 bases for V and 6 bases for J; bases not matched to a gene: 6. The germline CDR1 and CDR2 sequences are LNHDA and SQIVND (reference sequence). The CDR3 covers 14 residues.